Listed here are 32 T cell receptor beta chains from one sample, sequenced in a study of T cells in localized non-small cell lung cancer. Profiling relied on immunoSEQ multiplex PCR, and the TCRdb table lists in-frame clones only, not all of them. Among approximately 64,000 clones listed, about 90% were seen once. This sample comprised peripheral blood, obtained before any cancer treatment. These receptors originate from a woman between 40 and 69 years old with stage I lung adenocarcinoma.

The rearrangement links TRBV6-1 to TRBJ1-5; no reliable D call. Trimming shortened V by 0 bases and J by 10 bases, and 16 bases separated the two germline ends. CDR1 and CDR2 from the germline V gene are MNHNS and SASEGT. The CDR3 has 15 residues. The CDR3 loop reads CASSEAGSRIEPQHF. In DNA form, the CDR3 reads TGTGCCAGCAGTGAAGCAGGAAGCAGAATTGAACCCCAGCATTTT.

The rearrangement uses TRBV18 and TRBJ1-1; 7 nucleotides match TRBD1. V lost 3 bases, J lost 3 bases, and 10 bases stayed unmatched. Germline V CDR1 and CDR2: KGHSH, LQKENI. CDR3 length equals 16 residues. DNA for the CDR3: TGTGCCAGCTCACCTTCCGGGACAGCGCCTGACACTGAAGCTTTCTTT. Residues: CASSPSGTAPDTEAFF. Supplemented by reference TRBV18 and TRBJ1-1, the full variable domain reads NAGVMQNPRHLVRRRGQEARLRCSPMKGHSHVYWYRQLPEEGLKFMVYLQKENIIDESGMPKERFSAEFPKEGPSILRIQQVVRGDSAAYFCASSPSGTAPDTEAFFGQGTRLTVV.

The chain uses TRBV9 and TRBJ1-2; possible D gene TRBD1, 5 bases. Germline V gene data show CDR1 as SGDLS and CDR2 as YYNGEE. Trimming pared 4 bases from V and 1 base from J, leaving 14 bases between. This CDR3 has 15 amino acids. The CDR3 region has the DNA TGTGCCAGCAGCCCTCTCCCACAGGTTAACTATGGCTACACCTTC. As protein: CASSPLPQVNYGYTF.

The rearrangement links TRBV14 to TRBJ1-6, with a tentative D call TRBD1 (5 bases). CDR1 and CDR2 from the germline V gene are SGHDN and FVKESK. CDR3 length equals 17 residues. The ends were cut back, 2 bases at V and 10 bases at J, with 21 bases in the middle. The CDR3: CASSQKGNRGVRSPLHF. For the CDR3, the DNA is TGTGCCAGCAGCCAAAAGGGGAATCGGGGAGTAAGATCACCCCTCCACTTT.

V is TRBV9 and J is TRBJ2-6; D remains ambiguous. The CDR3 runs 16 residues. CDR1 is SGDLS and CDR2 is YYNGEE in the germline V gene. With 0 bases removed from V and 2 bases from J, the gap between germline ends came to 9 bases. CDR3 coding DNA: TGTGCCAGCAGCGTAGAATTTCCTACTGGGGCCAACGTCCTGACTTTC. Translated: CASSVEFPTGANVLTF.

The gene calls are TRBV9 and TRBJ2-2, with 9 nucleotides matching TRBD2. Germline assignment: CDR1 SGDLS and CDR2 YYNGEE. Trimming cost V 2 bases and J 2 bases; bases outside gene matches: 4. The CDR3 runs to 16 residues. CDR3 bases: TGTGCCAGCAGCGTTGGACTAGCGATTAACACCGGGGAGCTGTTTTTT. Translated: CASSVGLAINTGELFF.

DNA of the CDR3: TGTGCCAGCAGCCCGATGGGGGGGAGGGTCACCGGGGAGCTGTTTTTT. Encoded protein: CASSPMGGRVTGELFF. The chain links TRBV5-4 to TRBJ2-2; 7 bases line up with TRBD2. The CDR3 is 16 amino acids. The V and J ends lost 4 bases and 4 bases, in that order; junction bases with no gene match: 10. Germline lookup yields CDR1 SGHNT and CDR2 YYREEE (reference sequence).

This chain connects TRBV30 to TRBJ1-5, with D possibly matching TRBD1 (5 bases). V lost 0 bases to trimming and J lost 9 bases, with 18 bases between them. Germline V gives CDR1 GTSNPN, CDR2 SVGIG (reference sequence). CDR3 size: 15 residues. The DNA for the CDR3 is TGTGCCTGGAGTGTCGGGCCGGGACGGGGGACGCCCCAGCATTTT. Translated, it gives CAWSVGPGRGTPQHF. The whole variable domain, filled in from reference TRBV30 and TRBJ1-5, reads SQTIHQWPATLVQPVGSPLSLECTVEGTSNPNLYWYRQAAGRGLQLLFYSVGIGQISSEVPQNLSASRPQDRQFILSSKKLLLSDSGFYLCAWSVGPGRGTPQHFGDGTRLSIL.

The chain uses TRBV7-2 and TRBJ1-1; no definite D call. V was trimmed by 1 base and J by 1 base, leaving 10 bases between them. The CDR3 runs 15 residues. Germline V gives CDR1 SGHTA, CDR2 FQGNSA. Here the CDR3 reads CASSLVGKANTEAFF. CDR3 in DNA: TGTGCCAGCAGCTTAGTTGGCAAAGCGAACACTGAAGCTTTCTTT.

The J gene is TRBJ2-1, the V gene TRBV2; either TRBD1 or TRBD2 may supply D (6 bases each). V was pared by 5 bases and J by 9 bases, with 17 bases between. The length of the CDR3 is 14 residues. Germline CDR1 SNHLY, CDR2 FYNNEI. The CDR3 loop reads CASSMGGANFEQFF. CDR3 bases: TGTGCCAGCAGTATGGGGGGCGCTAATTTTGAGCAGTTCTTC.

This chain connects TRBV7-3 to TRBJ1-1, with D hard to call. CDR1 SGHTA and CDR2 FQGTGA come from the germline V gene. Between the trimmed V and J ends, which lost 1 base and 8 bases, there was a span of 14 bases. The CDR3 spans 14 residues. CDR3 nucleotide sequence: TGTGCCAGCAGCTTAATAGCCTTTCAGGCCGAAGCTTTCTTT. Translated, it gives CASSLIAFQAEAFF.

The CDR3 coding sequence is TGTGCCAGCTCCTCGGACGGACCAGCTGGCTACACCTTC. Residues: CASSSDGPAGYTF. The chain recombines TRBV18 with TRBJ1-2; unclear D gene. V was trimmed by 6 bases and J by 7 bases, leaving 15 bases between them. This CDR3 has 13 amino acids. Germline CDR1 reads KGHSH; CDR2 reads LQKENI.

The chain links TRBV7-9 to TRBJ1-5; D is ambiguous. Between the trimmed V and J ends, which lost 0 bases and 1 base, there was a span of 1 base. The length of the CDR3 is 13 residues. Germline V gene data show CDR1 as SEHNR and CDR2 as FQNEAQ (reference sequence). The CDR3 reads CASSLASNQPQHF. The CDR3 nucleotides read TGTGCCAGCAGCTTAGCCAGCAATCAGCCCCAGCATTTT.

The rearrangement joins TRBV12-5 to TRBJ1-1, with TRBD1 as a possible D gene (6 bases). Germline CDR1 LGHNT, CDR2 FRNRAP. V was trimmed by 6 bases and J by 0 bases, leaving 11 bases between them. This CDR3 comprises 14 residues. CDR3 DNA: TGTGCTAGTGGATACGGACAGTTGAACACTGAAGCTTTCTTT. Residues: CASGYGQLNTEAFF.

CDR3 in DNA: TGCGCCAGCAGCCAACGATGGGGTCGGGCGTGGGAGGTTCTTGGAAACACCATATATTTT. Translated, it gives CASSQRWGRAWEVLGNTIYF. The chain is built from TRBV4-3 and TRBJ1-3; D uncertain. CDR1 is LGHNA and CDR2 is YSLEER in the germline V gene. This CDR3 has 20 residues. V lost 2 bases and J lost 3, with 26 bases in between.

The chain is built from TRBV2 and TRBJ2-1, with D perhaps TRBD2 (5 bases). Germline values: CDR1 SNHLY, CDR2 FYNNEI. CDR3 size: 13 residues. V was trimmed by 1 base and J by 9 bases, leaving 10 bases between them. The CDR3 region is CASSEDAGGEQFF. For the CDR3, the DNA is TGTGCCAGCAGTGAAGACGCCGGAGGTGAGCAGTTCTTC. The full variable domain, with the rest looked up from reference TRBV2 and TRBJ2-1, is EPEVTQTPSHQVTQMGQEVILRCVPISNHLYFYWYRQILGQKVEFLVSFYNNEISEKSEIFDDQFSVERPDGSNFTLKIRSTKLEDSAMYFCASSEDAGGEQFFGPGTRLTVL.

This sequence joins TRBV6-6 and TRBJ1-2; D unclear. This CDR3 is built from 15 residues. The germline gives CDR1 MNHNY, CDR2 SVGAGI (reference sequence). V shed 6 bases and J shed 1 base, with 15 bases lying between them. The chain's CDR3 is CASSRTSGVNYGYTF. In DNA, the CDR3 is TGTGCCAGCAGCCGAACGTCAGGCGTTAACTATGGCTACACCTTC.

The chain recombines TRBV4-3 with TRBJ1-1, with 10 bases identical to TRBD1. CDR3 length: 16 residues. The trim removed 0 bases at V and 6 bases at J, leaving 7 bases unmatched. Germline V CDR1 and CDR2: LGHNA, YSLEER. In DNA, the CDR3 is TGCGCCAGCAGCCAAGATATGGGACAGGGGAGGCCTGAAGCTTTCTTT. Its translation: CASSQDMGQGRPEAFF.

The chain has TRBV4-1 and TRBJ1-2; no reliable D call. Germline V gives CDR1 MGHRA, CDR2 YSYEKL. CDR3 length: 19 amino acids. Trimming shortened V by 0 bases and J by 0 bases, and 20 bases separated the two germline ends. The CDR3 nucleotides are TGCGCCAGCAGCCAAGATACGGCCAGTAACACCTGGGCTAACTATGGCTACACCTTC. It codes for CASSQDTASNTWANYGYTF.

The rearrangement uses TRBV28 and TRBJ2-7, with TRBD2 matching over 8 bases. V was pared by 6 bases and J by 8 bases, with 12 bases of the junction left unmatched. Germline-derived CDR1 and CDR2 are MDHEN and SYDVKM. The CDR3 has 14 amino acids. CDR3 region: CASSLGAGEVKQYF. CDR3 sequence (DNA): TGTGCCAGCAGCCTTGGAGCGGGAGAGGTTAAGCAGTACTTC.

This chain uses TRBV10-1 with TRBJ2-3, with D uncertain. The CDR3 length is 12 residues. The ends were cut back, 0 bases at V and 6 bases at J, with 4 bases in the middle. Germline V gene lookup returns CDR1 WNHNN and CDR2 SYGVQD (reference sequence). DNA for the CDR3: TGCGCCAGCAGTGAGTCCTGGGATACGCAGTATTTT. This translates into CASSESWDTQYF.

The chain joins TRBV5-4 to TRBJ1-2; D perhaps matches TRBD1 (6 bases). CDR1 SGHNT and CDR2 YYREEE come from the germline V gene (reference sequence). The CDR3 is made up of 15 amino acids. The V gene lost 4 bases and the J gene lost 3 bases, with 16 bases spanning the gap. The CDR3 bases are TGTGCCAGCAGCCTACCCGGGACAAGGGACTATGGCTACACCTTC. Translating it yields CASSLPGTRDYGYTF.

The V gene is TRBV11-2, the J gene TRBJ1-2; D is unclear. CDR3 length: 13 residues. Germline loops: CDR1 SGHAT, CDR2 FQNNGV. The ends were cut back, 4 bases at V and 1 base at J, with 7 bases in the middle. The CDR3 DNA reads TGTGCCAGCAGCTCGTTACTTAACTATGGCTACACCTTC. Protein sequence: CASSSLLNYGYTF.

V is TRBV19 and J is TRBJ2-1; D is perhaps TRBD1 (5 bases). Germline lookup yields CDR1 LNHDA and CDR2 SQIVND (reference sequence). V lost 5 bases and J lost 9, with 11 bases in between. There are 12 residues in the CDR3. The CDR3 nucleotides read TGTGCCAGTAGTGACTGGACAACTGAGCAGTTCTTC. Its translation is CASSDWTTEQFF.

CDR3 nucleotide sequence: TGTGCCAGTACCACTAATGGACACGGGAACACTGAAGCTTTCTTT. Translated: CASTTNGHGNTEAFF. This chain joins TRBV19 and TRBJ1-1; a possible D gene is TRBD1 (5 bases). The length of the CDR3 is 15 residues. Per germline, CDR1 LNHDA and CDR2 SQIVND (reference sequence). V was cut by 7 bases and J by 1 base, with 16 bases left in between.

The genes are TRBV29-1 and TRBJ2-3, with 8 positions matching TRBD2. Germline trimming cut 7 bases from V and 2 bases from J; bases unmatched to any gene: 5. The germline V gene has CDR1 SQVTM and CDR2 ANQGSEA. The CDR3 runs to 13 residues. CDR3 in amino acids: CSAGTRYTDTQYF. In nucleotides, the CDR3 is TGCAGCGCCGGGACTAGGTACACAGATACGCAGTATTTT.

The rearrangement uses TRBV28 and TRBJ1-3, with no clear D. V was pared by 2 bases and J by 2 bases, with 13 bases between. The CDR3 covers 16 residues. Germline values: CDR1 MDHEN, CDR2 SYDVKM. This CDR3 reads CASSLAEITTGNTIYF. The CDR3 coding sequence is TGTGCCAGCAGTTTAGCGGAGATCACAACTGGAAACACCATATATTTT.

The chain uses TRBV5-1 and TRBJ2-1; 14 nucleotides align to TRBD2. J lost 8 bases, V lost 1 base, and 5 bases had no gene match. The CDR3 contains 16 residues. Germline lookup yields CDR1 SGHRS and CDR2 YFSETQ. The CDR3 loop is CASSLTGLAGAHEQFF. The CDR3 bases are TGCGCCAGCAGCTTGACGGGACTAGCGGGAGCCCATGAGCAGTTCTTC.

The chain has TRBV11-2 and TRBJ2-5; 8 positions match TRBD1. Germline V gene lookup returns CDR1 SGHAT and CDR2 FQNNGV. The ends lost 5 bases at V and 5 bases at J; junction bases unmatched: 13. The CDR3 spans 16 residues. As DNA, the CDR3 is TGTGCCAGCAGCCTTCGAGGACAGGGAAGTTTGGAGACCCAGTACTTC. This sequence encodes CASSLRGQGSLETQYF. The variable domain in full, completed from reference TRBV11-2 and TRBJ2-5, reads EAGVAQSPRYKIIEKRQSVAFWCNPISGHATLYWYQQILGQGPKLLIQFQNNGVVDDSQLPKDRFSAERLKGVDSTLKIQPAKLEDSAVYLCASSLRGQGSLETQYFGPGTRLLVL.

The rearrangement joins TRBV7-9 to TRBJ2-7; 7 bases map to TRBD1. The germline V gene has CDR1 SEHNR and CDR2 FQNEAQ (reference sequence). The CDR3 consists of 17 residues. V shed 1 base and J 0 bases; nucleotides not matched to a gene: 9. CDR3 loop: CASSLVRDSLNSYEQYF. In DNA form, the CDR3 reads TGTGCCAGCAGCTTAGTCCGGGACAGTCTAAACTCCTACGAGCAGTACTTC.

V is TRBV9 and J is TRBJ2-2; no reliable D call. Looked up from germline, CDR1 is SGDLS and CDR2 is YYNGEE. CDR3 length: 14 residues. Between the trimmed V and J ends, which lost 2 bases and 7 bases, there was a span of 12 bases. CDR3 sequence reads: CASSVHAERGELFF. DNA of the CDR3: TGTGCCAGCAGCGTTCACGCGGAACGCGGGGAGCTGTTTTTT.

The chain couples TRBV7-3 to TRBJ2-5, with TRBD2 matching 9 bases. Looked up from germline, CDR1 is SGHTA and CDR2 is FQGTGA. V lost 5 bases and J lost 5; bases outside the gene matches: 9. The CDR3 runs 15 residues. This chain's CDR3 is CASSPGLAIGETQYF. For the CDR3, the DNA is TGTGCCAGCAGCCCGGGACTAGCAATTGGCGAGACCCAGTACTTC.